The T cell receptor (beta chain) described here comes from a study of OX40 agonist ivuxolimab in advanced cancers. Points from the study as a whole: Patients with a partial response at 0.1-3.0 mg/kg had among the lowest clonal expansion.

Clones were sequenced by immunoSEQ multiplex PCR, and TCRdb holds only the in-frame ones, with some missing. Of about 67,000 clones in the sample, 70% to 90% are singletons; the top ten hold 2% to 2.5%. Turning to this clone: The antigen is not known.

Trimming shortened V by 5 bases and J by 9 bases, and 10 bases separated the two germline ends. CDR3 size: 11 residues. Per the germline V gene, CDR1 is MNHEY and CDR2 is SMNVEV (reference sequence). Any history of autoimmune disease or systemic immunosuppression disqualified patients. This TCR was sampled from an adult with an advanced solid tumor such as melanoma, head and neck, liver or kidney cancer. This chain joins TRBV27 and TRBJ1-1; D might be TRBD1 (6 bases). The source was CD4+ or CD8+ T cells sorted from blood, collected in a trial of the OX40 agonist ivuxolimab. DNA of the CDR3: TGTGCCAGCAGTAAAGGGGGGCAAGCTTTCTTT. Residues: CASSKGGQAFF.